The 27 T cell receptor beta chains reported below all come from one sample, sequenced in a study of Graves' ophthalmopathy and Graves' hyperthyroidism. CDR3 regions of TCR beta were amplified from RNA transcripts. Following a first-round RT-PCR that used HTBI primers, a second-round multiplex PCR was carried out. Each CDR3 protein gets one entry after TCRdb re-called the multiplex PCR reads with MiXCR. This table holds nearly 400,000 distinct CDR3 sequences, about 17% found once. The sequencing sample was made of peripheral blood. The receptors derive from a woman younger than 30 with Graves' ophthalmopathy.

In this sample, this clonotype turned up many times. The chain is built from TRBV29-1 and TRBJ2-7; no reliable D call. V gave up 4 bases and J gave up 11 bases, with 18 bases separating them. CDR1 and CDR2 from the germline V gene are SQVTM and ANQGSEA. This CDR3 has 12 residues. DNA of the CDR3: TGCAGCGTTGTTGGTCCTCTATTGACGGAGTACTTC. It yields the protein CSVVGPLLTEYF.

This clonotype was recorded at least ten times. The V and J genes are TRBV12-3 or TRBV12-4 and TRBJ2-4; a possible D gene is TRBD1 (7 bases). V shed 6 bases and J shed 9 bases, with 24 bases lying between them. The CDR3 sequence is 16 residues long. CDR3 nucleotide sequence: TGTGCCAGCAGAACGAGGGCAAAACCAGGGGGAGGCATTCAGTACTTC. This codes for CASRTRAKPGGGIQYF.

This clonotype appeared many times. The chain couples TRBV20-1 to TRBJ1-1; weak D call: TRBD1 (5 bases). The length of the CDR3 is 11 residues. Germline lookup yields CDR1 DFQATT and CDR2 SNEGSKA (reference sequence). V lost 6 bases and J 1 base, leaving 6 bases between the germline ends. The CDR3 loop reads CSAGQNTEAFF. CDR3 nucleotide sequence: TGCAGTGCCGGACAGAACACTGAAGCTTTCTTT.

The V and J genes are TRBV29-1 and TRBJ1-2; D is unclear. This CDR3 has 11 residues. V was clipped by 5 bases and J by 2 bases, with 6 bases between them. In germline, CDR1 is SQVTM, CDR2 ANQGSEA. The chain's CDR3 is CSVLTNYGYTF. In DNA form, the CDR3 reads TGCAGCGTTCTCACCAACTATGGCTACACCTTC.

Worth noting for this clonotype: A read error is likely, as this CDR3 ends without the conserved phenylalanine or tryptophan. CDR3 amino acids: CASSLTGYEQYL. The CDR3 region has the DNA TGTGCCAGCAGCTTGACAGGATACGAGCAGTACCTC. V gene TRBV11-2 combines with J gene TRBJ2-7; TRBD1 might be the D (6 bases). The CDR3 covers 12 residues. The ends were cut back, 3 bases at V and 4 bases at J, with 7 bases in the middle. CDR1 and CDR2 from the germline V gene are SGHAT and FQNNGV.

This clonotype was detected many times. The chain has TRBV27 and TRBJ1-5; 8 bases are shared with TRBD1. This CDR3 has 18 residues. The germline gives CDR1 MNHEY, CDR2 SMNVEV (reference sequence). Trimming removed 2 bases from V and 9 bases from J; junction bases left unmatched: 18. For the CDR3, the DNA is TGTGCCAGCAGTTTACGGAATCCTCAGGGGGCGCAGGTCGGGCCCCAGCATTTT. It is translated as CASSLRNPQGAQVGPQHF.

This clonotype occurred many times. The chain links TRBV20-1 to TRBJ2-7, with D possibly being TRBD1 (6 bases). The CDR3 covers 14 residues. V was pared by 3 bases and J by 2 bases, with 14 bases between. CDR1 is DFQATT and CDR2 is SNEGSKA in the germline V gene (reference sequence). CDR3 nucleotides: TGCAGTGCTAGGCGGAAGGGGGAAGCCTACGAGCAGTACTTC. Translation: CSARRKGEAYEQYF.

Ten or more counts support this clonotype. This chain uses TRBV4-1 with TRBJ1-1; D is unresolved. The V end was cut by 0 bases, the J end by 7 bases, with 6 bases between. Germline values: CDR1 MGHRA, CDR2 YSYEKL. The CDR3 has 12 residues. In DNA, the CDR3 is TGCGCCAGCAGCCAAGATTGGAGTGAAGCTTTCTTT. It specifies CASSQDWSEAFF.

This clonotype came up many times. The chain is built from TRBV12-3 or TRBV12-4 and TRBJ2-5; tentative D call: TRBD2 (6 bases). The length of the CDR3 is 16 residues. Trimming pared 1 base from V and 1 base from J, leaving 13 bases between. The CDR3 DNA is TGTGCCAGCAGTTTAGGGCGGGGACTCCTCCAAGAGACCCAGTACTTC. Translated, it gives CASSLGRGLLQETQYF.

This clonotype was seen ten or more times. The chain employs TRBV7-9 and TRBJ1-1; no definite D call. Germline loops: CDR1 SEHNR, CDR2 FQNEAQ (reference sequence). This CDR3 spans 13 amino acids. Trimming took 7 bases from V and 4 from J, leaving 13 bases between them. Here the CDR3 reads CASKFRLGTEAFF. In DNA form, the CDR3 reads TGTGCCAGCAAATTCCGCCTGGGCACTGAAGCTTTCTTT. The complete variable domain, with remaining parts taken from reference TRBV7-9 and TRBJ1-1, reads DTGVSQNPRHKITKRGQNVTFRCDPISEHNRLYWYRQTLGQGPEFLTYFQNEAQLEKSRLLSDRFSAERPKGSFSTLEIQRTEQGDSAMYLCASKFRLGTEAFFGQGTRLTVV.

This clonotype appeared many times. One junction end disagrees with the germline gene, perhaps due to a read error. This chain connects TRBV7-2 to TRBJ2-7, with 11 nucleotides matching TRBD2. This CDR3 contains 13 residues. CDR1 SGHTA and CDR2 FQGNSA come from the germline V gene. The CDR3 DNA reads TGTGCCAGCAGCAAGACTAGCGGGACCGAGCGGTACTTC. Its protein product is CASSKTSGTERYF.

The chain has TRBV11-2 and TRBJ2-2; 16 nucleotides agree with TRBD2. The length of the CDR3 is 17 residues. Germline V lookup: CDR1 SGHAT, CDR2 FQNNGV. V trimming: 5 bases; J trimming: 7 bases; junction bases outside the gene matches: 7. The CDR3 bases are TGTGCCAGCAGCCGACGGGGACTAGCGGGGGGGATCGGGGAGCTGTTTTTT. It translates to CASSRRGLAGGIGELFF. The whole variable domain, filled in from reference TRBV11-2 and TRBJ2-2, reads EAGVAQSPRYKIIEKRQSVAFWCNPISGHATLYWYQQILGQGPKLLIQFQNNGVVDDSQLPKDRFSAERLKGVDSTLKIQPAKLEDSAVYLCASSRRGLAGGIGELFFGEGSRLTVL.

This clonotype was counted at least ten times. V gene TRBV15 combines with J gene TRBJ2-4; 11 positions match TRBD2. With V trimmed by 5 bases and J by 3 bases, 6 bases remained unmatched. The CDR3 runs to 16 residues. Germline V gene sequence: CDR1 LNHNV, CDR2 YYDKDF (reference sequence). Here the CDR3 reads CATSLGTSGVKNIQYF. CDR3 nucleotides: TGTGCCACCAGCCTCGGGACTAGCGGAGTCAAAAACATTCAGTACTTC.

Ten or more counts support this clonotype. This chain joins TRBV11-2 and TRBJ2-5; TRBD2 aligns across 11 bases. Germline V gene sequence: CDR1 SGHAT, CDR2 FQNNGV. Germline trimming cut 0 bases from V and 9 bases from J; bases unmatched to any gene: 12. The CDR3 consists of 17 residues. DNA of the CDR3: TGTGCCAGCAGCTTAGACTCCCGACTAGCGGGGTTCCGGGCCCAGTACTTC. Amino acid sequence: CASSLDSRLAGFRAQYF.

This clonotype was seen ten or more times. The V call is TRBV28, the J call TRBJ2-7; D unresolved. Germline lookup yields CDR1 MDHEN and CDR2 SYDVKM. The CDR3 consists of 14 residues. The V end was cut by 7 bases, the J end by 0 bases, with 13 bases between. CDR3 in amino acids: CASTMRHSSYEQYF. The CDR3 bases are TGTGCCAGCACCATGAGGCATAGCTCCTACGAGCAGTACTTC.

This clonotype was picked up many times. This chain links TRBV6-4 with TRBJ2-6; D not certain. V lost 7 bases and J lost 4, with 8 bases in between. The germline V gene has CDR1 MRHNA and CDR2 SNTAGT. CDR3 length: 13 residues. CDR3 loop: CASIPGGANVLTF. CDR3 coding DNA: TGTGCCAGCATCCCTGGGGGGGCCAACGTCCTGACTTTC.

This clonotype appeared a few times. V and J are TRBV4-3 and TRBJ1-1; D is undetermined. CDR3 length: 14 residues. The V gene lost 0 bases and the J gene lost 5 bases, with 10 bases spanning the gap. The V gene's germline CDR1 is LGHNA and CDR2 YSLEER. The CDR3 nucleotides are TGCGCCAGCAGCCAAGATCTGGGGAGTACTGAAGCTTTCTTT. It yields the protein CASSQDLGSTEAFF.

This clonotype was found many times. The chain has TRBV11-2 and TRBJ2-5, with 7 bases that match TRBD2. V lost 4 bases and J lost 7; bases outside the gene matches: 18. The CDR3 runs to 17 residues. CDR1 is SGHAT and CDR2 is FQNNGV in the germline V gene. CDR3: CASSSYSLSGTGGTQYF. For the CDR3, the DNA is TGTGCCAGCAGCTCGTACTCCCTATCCGGGACGGGGGGGACCCAGTACTTC.

V and J are TRBV6-1 and TRBJ2-2; no clear D. V was pared by 4 bases and J by 0 bases, with 6 bases between. This CDR3 is built from 14 residues. Per germline, CDR1 MNHNS and CDR2 SASEGT. The CDR3 sequence is CASSVQPNTGELFF. CDR3 sequence (DNA): TGTGCCAGCAGTGTACAGCCGAACACCGGGGAGCTGTTTTTT.

The V and J genes are TRBV19 and TRBJ2-5; D may be TRBD1 (6 bases). This CDR3 contains 15 residues. Germline values: CDR1 LNHDA, CDR2 SQIVND (reference sequence). Trimming removed 6 bases from V and 2 bases from J, with 16 bases in between. DNA for the CDR3: TGTGCCAGTAGACCGAGAGGACAGCTTCAAGAGACCCAGTACTTC. This translates into CASRPRGQLQETQYF.

This rearrangement joins TRBV11-1 to TRBJ1-5, with 8 bases identical to TRBD1. Germline CDR1 is SGHAT and CDR2 is FQDESV (reference sequence). The J segment lost 0 bases and the V segment lost 3 bases, leaving 13 bases of the junction unmatched. The CDR3 runs 19 residues. DNA of the CDR3: TGTGCCAGCAGCTTGGCCGGGACAGGAGGGGGCTATAGCAATCAGCCCCAGCATTTT. It codes for CASSLAGTGGGYSNQPQHF.

At least ten counts were recorded for this clonotype. V is TRBV28 and J is TRBJ2-1; 9 bases are a match to TRBD2. The J segment lost 7 bases and the V segment lost 7 bases, leaving 17 bases of the junction unmatched. Per the germline V gene, CDR1 is MDHEN and CDR2 is SYDVKM. The CDR3 extends over 17 amino acids. The CDR3 region is CASTTPMGAGGMNEQFF. In DNA form, the CDR3 reads TGTGCCAGCACAACCCCGATGGGAGCGGGGGGTATGAATGAGCAGTTCTTC. Full variable domain (remainder filled in from reference TRBV28 and TRBJ2-1): DVKVTQSSRYLVKRTGEKVFLECVQDMDHENMFWYRQDPGLGLRLIYFSYDVKMKEKGDIPEGYSVSREKKERFSLILESASTNQTSMYLCASTTPMGAGGMNEQFFGPGTRLTVL.

This clonotype came up many times. At one end the junction does not follow the germline gene, possibly because of a read error. The chain uses TRBV12-3 or TRBV12-4 and TRBJ1-5; perhaps TRBD1 as D (5 bases). CDR3 length: 15 amino acids. CDR3 loop: CASSLEGTSDQPQHF. In DNA, the CDR3 is TGTGCCAGCAGTTTAGAAGGGACTAGCGATCAGCCCCAGCATTTT.

At least ten counts were recorded for this clonotype. The V call is TRBV7-8, the J call TRBJ2-5; a weak D match, TRBD2 (6 bases). Between the trimmed V and J ends, which lost 1 base and 5 bases, there was a span of 14 bases. Germline V CDR1 and CDR2: SGHVS, FQNEAQ. CDR3 length: 15 amino acids. CDR3 DNA: TGTGCCAGCAGCTTAGAGAGAGGAGGGAGGGAGACCCAGTACTTC. Amino acid sequence: CASSLERGGRETQYF. Full variable domain (outside the CDR3, taken from reference TRBV7-8 and TRBJ2-5): GAGVSQSPRYKVAKRGQDVALRCDPISGHVSLFWYQQALGQGPEFLTYFQNEAQLDKSGLPSDRFFAERPEGSVSTLKIQRTQQEDSAVYLCASSLERGGRETQYFGPGTRLLVL.

This clonotype was observed at least ten times. This sequence joins TRBV9 and TRBJ1-1; TRBD1 might be the D (5 bases). Germline V CDR1 and CDR2: SGDLS, YYNGEE. The CDR3 has 14 amino acids. Trimming shortened V by 4 bases and J by 6 bases, and 16 bases separated the two germline ends. CDR3 DNA sequence: TGTGCCAGCAGCTCCGGACAAATTCGAGCTGAAGCTTTCTTT. Translating it yields CASSSGQIRAEAFF.

Many counts were recorded for this clonotype. J is TRBJ2-4 and V is TRBV19; 8 bases align to TRBD1. Germline loops: CDR1 LNHDA, CDR2 SQIVND (reference sequence). The J segment lost 1 base and the V segment lost 11 bases, leaving 7 bases of the junction unmatched. This CDR3 is 14 amino acids long. The CDR3 is CAVGQGVAKNIQYF. The CDR3 DNA sequence: TGTGCCGTCGGACAGGGCGTCGCCAAAAACATTCAGTACTTC.

This clonotype was seen at least ten times. The chain uses TRBV19 and TRBJ1-2; D is perhaps TRBD1 (5 bases). V dropped 9 bases and J dropped 4 bases, with 12 bases sitting between them. Per the germline V gene, CDR1 is LNHDA and CDR2 is SQIVND (reference sequence). The CDR3 length is 12 residues. In nucleotides, the CDR3 is TGTGCCAGCACGACAGAATTCTATGGCTACACCTTC. Translating gives CASTTEFYGYTF.